This T cell receptor beta chain was profiled in a study of vaccination and CD4 T cells after COVID-19. Study-wide context: As control conditions, cultures were given either a CEFX pool serving as positive control, an HIV-1 Nef pool, or no peptide at all.

Trimming removed 1 base from V and 3 bases from J, with 10 bases in between. Germline V CDR1 and CDR2: LGHDT, YNNKEL (reference sequence). The CDR3 is made up of 14 amino acids. A remark on this clonotype: Its specificity is unknown.

Stated treatment: approximately nine-day PBMC culture with coronavirus spike peptide pools or control peptides (ViraFEST assay). The Oncomine TCR Beta short-read assay generated sequence data from the DNA of cultured CD4+ T cells. Genomic DNA was taken out of cultured CD4+ T cells by extraction. TCRdb re-called the PCR reads with MiXCR, one entry per CDR3 protein. The sample contains approximately 16,000 distinct CDR3 sequences, 35% to 40% of which appear only once. This clonotype was obtained from a human donor who had recovered from COVID-19. The specimen sequenced was CD4+ T cells from blood, cultured in vitro. This chain connects TRBV3-1 to TRBJ2-7; D remains unclear. The CDR3 DNA follows: TGTGCCAGCAGCCAAGGGGTACGGTACTACGAGCAGTACTTC. Translating gives CASSQGVRYYEQYF.